The text below deals with one T cell receptor (beta chain). What it recognizes is unknown. The sample comes from a study of Ad26.COV2.S vaccination and SARS-CoV-2 variants. The study, taken as a whole, reports: Participants given vaccine showed non-spike TCR breadth similar to that of placebo recipients.

Assay: immunoSEQ multiplex PCR; the TCRdb copy retains only in-frame clones and omits some. The profile covers about 350,000 clones, with around 89% appearing a single time and around 5% taken by the ten largest. The sample's treatment: around 19 received Ad26.COV2.S at low or high dose, single or two shots; 5 received placebo; per-sample allocation not given. Collection of samples fell on day 63 after the first vaccine or placebo injection. CDR3 length: 16 residues. The junction had 6 bases not matched to a gene; V was cut back by 3 bases and J by 2 bases. From germline, CDR1 is SGDLS and CDR2 YYNGEE.

The sequences come from peripheral blood, collected in a trial of Ad26.COV2.S vaccine versus placebo. The chain has TRBV9 and TRBJ2-3, with 10 bases that match TRBD1. The sequence derives from a person between 18 and 60 years old who received the Ad26.COV2.S COVID-19 vaccine or a placebo. As DNA, the CDR3 is TGTGCCAGCAGCGCCACGGGACAGGGGAACACAGATACGCAGTATTTT. Its translation: CASSATGQGNTDTQYF.